This T cell receptor beta chain was captured by sequencing in a study of blood T cell repertoires in COVID-19. Study-wide background: The samples span acute and convalescent COVID-19 from the United States, Italy and Spain. PBMCs, B-cell-depleted T cells, or T cells were the source of the cDNA or gDNA that made up the material.

Original methodology: Counts of nucleated cells, estimated from reference gene primer amplification, were obtained. TCRdb's table, derived via immunoSEQ multiplex PCR, lists solely in-frame clones and lacks some. That table supplies the V and J calls and clone size; D and trimming were determined from the DNA. Found here are approximately 140,000 clones, 87% of them singletons; the top ten hold about 4.2%. V dropped 4 bases and J dropped 5 bases, with 11 bases sitting between them. This CDR3 has 13 amino acids. This chain joins TRBV12-3 or TRBV12-4 and TRBJ1-2, with D perhaps TRBD1 (5 bases). This TCR was recovered from a woman between 55 and 75 years old with active or convalescent COVID-19. Sequencing was carried out using peripheral blood. For the CDR3, the DNA is TGTGCCAGCAGTTCCGGGGGTGATTATGGCTACACCTTC. This sequence encodes CASSSGGDYGYTF.